Below are 16 T cell receptor beta chains sequenced from a single sample in a study of metastatic and nonmetastatic thyroid tumors. Nobody among the patients had been given any treatment before thyroid surgery. TCRdb re-called clones from the PCR reads using MiXCR. The table includes about 12,000 clones, 25% to 40% detected once. The sample comprised tumor tissue. The receptors derive from a female donor with papillary thyroid cancer or a benign thyroid nodule (not recorded which). Some clones in this sample may be carry-over from other donors' samples.

This clone was counted ten times or more. The rearrangement joins TRBV7-3 to TRBJ2-3, with 8 positions matching TRBD1. With 4 bases clipped from V and 1 base from J, the junction kept 1 base outside the gene matches. The CDR3 is 14 amino acids. Germline assignment: CDR1 SGHTA and CDR2 FQGTGA. The CDR3 sequence is CASSSGQGTDTQYF. The CDR3 DNA is TGTGCCAGCAGCTCGGGACAGGGCACAGATACGCAGTATTTT.

The chain recombines TRBV3-1 with TRBJ2-7; possibly TRBD1 for D (6 bases). The CDR3 sequence is 16 residues long. The germline V and J ends were trimmed by 4 bases and 0 bases, with 16 bases remaining between them. In germline, CDR1 is LGHDT, CDR2 YNNKEL (reference sequence). The CDR3, as DNA: TGTGCCAGCAGCCCGGACAGAATAACAAGCTCCTACGAGCAGTACTTC. This sequence encodes CASSPDRITSSYEQYF.

The chain uses TRBV7-3 and TRBJ2-7; TRBD1 might be the D (5 bases). Per germline, CDR1 SGHTA and CDR2 FQGTGA. CDR3 length: 15 amino acids. Between the trimmed V and J ends, which lost 5 bases and 1 base, there was a span of 15 bases. CDR3 in DNA: TGTGCCAGCAGCGTTACAGGTTTATCTTCCTACGAGCAGTACTTC. Its translation is CASSVTGLSSYEQYF. Together with reference TRBV7-3 and TRBJ2-7, the CDR3 gives the full variable domain: GAGVSQTPSNKVTEKGKYVELRCDPISGHTALYWYRQSLGQGPEFLIYFQGTGAADDSGLPNDRFFAVRPEGSVSTLKIQRTERGDSAVYLCASSVTGLSSYEQYFGPGTRLTVT.

The CDR3 protein is CASSLPGTGEIQPQHF. The CDR3 nucleotides are TGTGCCAGCAGTTTACCCGGGACAGGGGAGATTCAGCCCCAGCATTTT. The J gene is TRBJ1-5, the V gene TRBV12-3 or TRBV12-4, with TRBD1 matching over 10 bases. J lost 6 bases, V lost 2 bases, and 7 bases had no gene match. The CDR3 spans 16 residues.

Ten or more counts support this clone. The rearrangement uses TRBV30 and TRBJ2-4, with 10 positions matching TRBD2. Germline V CDR1 and CDR2: GTSNPN, SVGIG (reference sequence). Germline trimming cut 3 bases from V and 5 bases from J; bases unmatched to any gene: 7. The length of the CDR3 is 15 residues. This chain's CDR3 is CAWSAGLAFENIQYF. CDR3 nucleotide sequence: TGTGCCTGGAGCGCGGGACTAGCGTTCGAAAACATTCAGTACTTC.

In this sample, this clone turned up a few times. The gene calls are TRBV6-1 and TRBJ1-1; 7 nucleotides align to TRBD1. V lost 6 bases, J lost 3 bases, and 7 bases stayed unmatched. The germline V gene has CDR1 MNHNS and CDR2 SASEGT. The CDR3 is made up of 14 amino acids. The CDR3 region is CASRRQGGYTEAFF. CDR3 DNA: TGTGCCAGCAGGAGACAGGGAGGGTACACTGAAGCTTTCTTT.

Regarding this clone: Since a much larger clone is just one base distant, this may be a read error. The V gene is TRBV6-4, the J gene TRBJ2-7; TRBD2 matches at 8 bases. Trimming cost V 10 bases and J 2 bases; bases outside gene matches: 7. The CDR3 has 13 residues. CDR1 MRHNA and CDR2 SNTAGT come from the germline V gene. CDR3 amino acids: CANTSGSAYEQYF. In DNA, the CDR3 is TGTGCCAACACCAGCGGGAGTGCCTACGAGCAGTACTTC.

The gene calls are TRBV19 and TRBJ1-5; D remains unclear. V was cut by 3 bases and J by 5 bases, with 8 bases left in between. The CDR3 has 13 amino acids. The germline V gene encodes CDR1 LNHDA and CDR2 SQIVND (reference sequence). CDR3 residues: CASSITPYQPQHF. The DNA for the CDR3 is TGTGCCAGTAGTATTACCCCTTATCAGCCCCAGCATTTT.

The CDR3 protein is CASSLAGRGYEQYF. Here the CDR3 DNA reads TGTGCCAGCAGCTTAGCGGGACGGGGCTACGAGCAGTACTTC. This sequence joins TRBV7-2 and TRBJ2-7, with D tentatively TRBD1 or TRBD2 (5 bases each). Per germline, CDR1 SGHTA and CDR2 FQGNSA. The CDR3 is 14 residues long. Trimming pared 0 bases from V and 3 bases from J, leaving 9 bases between.

The genes are TRBV5-1 and TRBJ2-3, with D possibly being TRBD1 or TRBD2 (5 bases each). The CDR3 loop spans 16 amino acids. V lost 0 bases, J lost 2 bases, and 13 bases lay in between. CDR1 is SGHRS, CDR2 YFSETQ, per germline. CDR3 sequence reads: CASSLGGAEVTDTQYF. DNA for the CDR3: TGCGCCAGCAGCTTGGGAGGGGCGGAGGTCACAGATACGCAGTATTTT.

There are a few counts of this clone. The gene calls are TRBV9 and TRBJ2-1; tentatively, D is TRBD1 (5 bases). CDR1 and CDR2 (germline): SGDLS, YYNGEE. V was clipped by 0 bases and J by 7 bases, with 14 bases between them. The CDR3 is 15 amino acids. CDR3 amino acids: CASSVGWGHENEQFF. The CDR3 DNA reads TGTGCCAGCAGCGTAGGTTGGGGCCACGAGAATGAGCAGTTCTTC.

For this clone: The germline gene is not matched at one end of the junction; a read error may be the cause. The chain couples TRBV28 to TRBJ2-7, with D perhaps TRBD2 (6 bases). Germline V gives CDR1 MDHEN, CDR2 SYDVKM. This CDR3 comprises 14 residues. CDR3 coding DNA: TGTTCCAGCACGATGGGGCTAGCGTTCTACGAGCAGTACTTC. Its protein product is CSSTMGLAFYEQYF. The whole variable domain, remainder taken from reference TRBV28 and TRBJ2-7, is DVKVTQSSRYLVKRTGEKVFLECVQDMDHENMFWYRQDPGLGLRLIYFSYDVKMKEKGDIPEGYSVSREKKERFSLILESASTNQTSMYLCSSTMGLAFYEQYFGPGTRLTVT.

The CDR3 here is CASSLRGGYTF. CDR3 nucleotide sequence: TGTGCCAGCAGTTTGAGAGGCGGCTACACCTTC. This rearrangement joins TRBV6-2 or TRBV6-3 to TRBJ1-2, with no clear D. This CDR3 has 11 residues. Germline CDR1 is MNHEY and CDR2 is SVGEGT. Trimming pared 4 bases from V and 8 bases from J, leaving 8 bases between.

By sample share, this clone is medium-sized (0.01 to 0.1%). V is TRBV7-9 and J is TRBJ2-7; perhaps D is TRBD1 or TRBD2 (6 bases each). This CDR3 spans 15 amino acids. In germline, CDR1 is SEHNR, CDR2 FQNEAQ (reference sequence). The germline V and J ends were trimmed by 5 bases and 0 bases, with 14 bases remaining between them. The CDR3, as DNA: TGTGCCAGCAGCCCAACGGGGGCGTCCTCCTACGAGCAGTACTTC. Translation gives CASSPTGASSYEQYF.

In this sample, this clone turned up many times. V usage is TRBV3-1 and J usage is TRBJ2-1; D might be TRBD1 or TRBD2, each matching 5 bases. The CDR3 spans 12 residues. Deletions cut 3 bases from V and 12 bases from J, with 12 bases between. Germline V gene lookup returns CDR1 LGHDT and CDR2 YNNKEL (reference sequence). The CDR3 DNA reads as TGTGCCAGCAGCCATGAAACTAGGGGGCAGTTCTTC. Encoded protein: CASSHETRGQFF.

This clone is classed as medium-sized. This sequence joins TRBV19 and TRBJ1-5, with a weak D call TRBD1 (6 bases). CDR3 length: 13 amino acids. The germline gives CDR1 LNHDA, CDR2 SQIVND (reference sequence). Trimming removed 9 bases at V and 2 bases at J, with 11 bases between. The CDR3 DNA reads TGTGCCAGCATGGGGGCAGGCAATCAGCCCCAGCATTTT. It codes for CASMGAGNQPQHF.